At least ten counts were recorded for the clone carrying this T cell receptor (beta chain). The CDR3 spans 11 residues. The germline V and J ends were trimmed by 1 base and 15 bases, with 13 bases remaining between them. Germline-derived CDR1 and CDR2 are DFQATT and SNEGSKA (reference sequence). This entry comes from a study of response to subunit inactivated influenza vaccine. TCRdb called the RT-PCR reads again in MiXCR, with one record for every CDR3 protein. The profile shows about 780,000 distinct CDR3 sequences, less than 20% of them singletons. The TCR comes from a man aged 45-65 years who received an inactivated influenza vaccine. J is TRBJ2-4 and V is TRBV20-1; the D call may be TRBD1 or TRBD2 (5 bases each). The material sequenced was PBMCs from blood, taken approximately 5 days after vaccination. The DNA of the CDR3 is TGCAGTGCTAGAGGGGGACCTTGGGCGTACTTC. Protein sequence: CSARGGPWAYF.